The T cell receptor beta chain under discussion was sequenced for a study of blood T cell repertoires in COVID-19. This CDR3 is built from 16 residues. V trimming: 4 bases; J trimming: 7 bases; junction bases outside the gene matches: 12. CDR1 and CDR2 from the germline V gene are MNHEY and SVGAGI. Measured with immunoSEQ multiplex PCR; TCRdb has only the in-frame clones, and not every one. Here the sample spans fewer than 350,000 clones, roughly 88% being singletons. Sample: PBMCs or T cells enriched from blood (not recorded which). The V call is TRBV6-5, the J call TRBJ2-7, with 11 bases lining up with TRBD1. This TCR derives from a woman aged 30 to 39 who had recovered from COVID-19. The CDR3 region has the DNA TGTGCCAGCAGTTTATCGAACCGGGACAGGGGGAGAGAGCAGTACTTC. It encodes CASSLSNRDRGREQYF.